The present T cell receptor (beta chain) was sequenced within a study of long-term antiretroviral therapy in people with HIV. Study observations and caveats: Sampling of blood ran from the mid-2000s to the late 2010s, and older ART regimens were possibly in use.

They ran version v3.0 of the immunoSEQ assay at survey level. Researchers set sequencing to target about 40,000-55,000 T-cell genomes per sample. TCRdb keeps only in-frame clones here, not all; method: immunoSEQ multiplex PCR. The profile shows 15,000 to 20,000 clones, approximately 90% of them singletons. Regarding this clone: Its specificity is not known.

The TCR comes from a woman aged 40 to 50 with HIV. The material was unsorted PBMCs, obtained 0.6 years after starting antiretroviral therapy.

CDR3 amino acids: CASSPGTGHSSYEQYF. Written as DNA, the CDR3 is TGTGCCAGCAGCCCCGGGACAGGGCATAGCTCCTACGAGCAGTACTTC. The J gene is TRBJ2-7, the V gene TRBV27; 9 bases agree with TRBD1. Germline CDR1 is MNHEY and CDR2 is SMNVEV (reference sequence). There are 16 residues in the CDR3. V dropped 6 bases and J dropped 0; count of bases not matched to a gene: 9.